The entry below describes one T cell receptor beta chain. The antigen is unknown. Both 60 Vbeta primers and 13 Jbeta primers went into the PCR. The table came from immunoSEQ multiplex PCR; TCRdb's copy has only in-frame clones and leaves some out. The sample lists more than 85,000 clones; around 80% were seen once. These data come from a study of cytomegalovirus exposure and HLA in healthy donors. Overall study findings and caveats: With high specificity and sensitivity, the classifier reportedly diagnosed cytomegalovirus status.

The source material was PBMCs. The clonotype was recovered from a man aged 25-40 years in good health and CMV-seropositive.

The CDR3 DNA follows: TGTGCCAGCAGCCCAACGAGACAGGGAGCAACTAATGAAAAACTGTTTTTT. This gives the protein CASSPTRQGATNEKLFF. The rearrangement uses TRBV7-9 and TRBJ1-4; 7 nucleotides agree with TRBD1. With V trimmed by 5 bases and J by 0 bases, 9 bases remained unmatched. Germline V gives CDR1 SEHNR, CDR2 FQNEAQ (reference sequence). The CDR3 runs to 17 residues. The variable domain in full, with the rest retrieved from reference TRBV7-9 and TRBJ1-4, is DTGVSQNPRHKITKRGQNVTFRCDPISEHNRLYWYRQTLGQGPEFLTYFQNEAQLEKSRLLSDRFSAERPKGSFSTLEIQRTEQGDSAMYLCASSPTRQGATNEKLFFGSGTQLSVL.